This T cell receptor beta chain derives from a study of a mutant IDH1 vaccine in newly diagnosed glioma. Overall study context: Vaccines were begun 4-6 weeks after radiotherapy alone, or with temozolomide cycles. Treated patients, averaging 40.4 years, were roughly 60% male and roughly 38% female. Antecedent treatment encompassed radiotherapy, temozolomide, or their combination; the majority received both.

The sample's time point: week 35, safety follow-up. Each dose delivered 300 ug of mutant IDH1 20-mer peptide subcutaneously with imiquimod. The patients were given eight vaccinations, one each in weeks 1, 3, 5, 7, 11, 15, 19 and 23. Repertoires were generated with immunoSEQ multiplex PCR, while TCRdb's copy carries only in-frame clones and drops some. The table has fewer than 90,000 clones, approximately 88% seen once; the top ten hold 9.5% to 15%. About this clone: Its antigen is as yet unknown.

The specimen was PBMCs, collected from a glioma patient whose treatment included an IDH1 peptide vaccine. This clonotype was obtained from a man between 18 and 35 years old with glioma.

The CDR3 loop reads CASSFGSSGRGTDTQYF. The CDR3, as DNA: TGCGCCAGCAGCTTCGGCTCTAGCGGACGAGGCACAGATACGCAGTATTTT. The chain employs TRBV5-1 and TRBJ2-3, with TRBD2 matching 7 bases. V lost 2 bases and J lost 1; bases outside the gene matches: 10. The CDR3 has 17 amino acids. Germline V lookup: CDR1 SGHRS, CDR2 YFSETQ.